One and the same sample provided the 4 T cell receptor beta chains below, sequenced in a study of T cell clonality in common variable immunodeficiency. Libraries were prepared by immunoSEQ multiplex PCR; TCRdb keeps only in-frame clonotypes and omits some of them. There are roughly 57,000 clones in the sample, none observed a single time. Sequencing was carried out using peripheral blood mononuclear cells. These receptors all stem from a person aged 18-70 years in good health.

This clone has a count of ten or more. From the germline J gene comes the end of the CDR3, since the read stops 3 residues before it. The chain uses TRBV19 and TRBJ2-3; 12 bases are a match to TRBD2. CDR3 length: 17 amino acids. Germline CDR1 LNHDA, CDR2 SQIVND (reference sequence). With V trimmed by 3 bases and J by 2 bases, 6 bases remained unmatched. The CDR3 DNA, read in part, is TGTGCCAGTAGTATGAACCGACTAGCGGGAGCCACAGATACG. Translating it yields CASSMNRLAGATDT. The full CDR3 protein reads CASSMNRLAGATDTQYF.

Many counts were recorded for this clone. The read gets to within 3 residues of the CDR3 end, and the germline J gene fills in the rest. Other DNA sequences within the sample encode an identical CDR3. This chain uses TRBV7-9 with TRBJ1-2, with D possibly TRBD1 on 5 matching bases. The germline V gene encodes CDR1 SEHNR and CDR2 FQNEAQ (reference sequence). This CDR3 has 12 residues. The sequenced part of the CDR3 DNA is TGTGCCAGCAGCTTAACGGGGGTAGGC. The encoded protein is CASSLTGVG. The whole CDR3 reads CASSLTGVGYTF.

This clone showed up many times. Read coverage stops 3 residues before the CDR3 terminus; the germline J gene supplies the remainder. V gene TRBV11-3 combines with J gene TRBJ2-7, with 7 bases matching TRBD1. The CDR3 is made up of 14 amino acids. Germline CDR1 is SGHNT and CDR2 is YENEEA. Trimming cost V 1 base and J 1 base; bases outside gene matches: 1. The part of the CDR3 DNA that was read is TGTGCCAGCAGCTTAGGGGACAGTTCCTACGAG. Translation: CASSLGDSSYE. In full, the CDR3 reads CASSLGDSSYEQYF.

This clone was counted many times. Read sequence stops 3 residues before the CDR3 end, and the germline J gene provides the missing end. The rearrangement joins TRBV7-2 to TRBJ1-2, with a possible D match to TRBD1 (5 bases). V was clipped by 1 base and J by 3 bases, with 9 bases between them. CDR3 length: 14 amino acids. CDR1 is SGHTA and CDR2 is FQGNSA in the germline V gene. The covered CDR3 bases are TGTGCCAGCAGCTTAGTAAAAGGGGACTATGGC. It is translated as CASSLVKGDYG. The whole CDR3 protein reads CASSLVKGDYGYTF.